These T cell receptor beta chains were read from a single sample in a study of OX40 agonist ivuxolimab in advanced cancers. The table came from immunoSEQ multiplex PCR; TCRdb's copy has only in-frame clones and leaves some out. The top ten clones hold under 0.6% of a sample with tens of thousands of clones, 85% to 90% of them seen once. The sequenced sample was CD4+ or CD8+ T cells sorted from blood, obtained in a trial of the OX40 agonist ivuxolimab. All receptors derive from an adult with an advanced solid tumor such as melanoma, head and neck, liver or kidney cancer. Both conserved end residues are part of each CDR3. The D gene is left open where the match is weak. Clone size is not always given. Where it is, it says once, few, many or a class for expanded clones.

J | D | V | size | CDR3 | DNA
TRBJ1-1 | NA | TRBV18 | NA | CASSLTLDGNTEAFF | TGTGCCAGCTCCCTTACCCTCGACGGGAACACTGAAGCTTTCTTT
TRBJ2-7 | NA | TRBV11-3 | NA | CASSARLVGGPISSYEQYF | TGTGCCAGCAGCGCGCGACTAGTGGGGGGCCCTATTAGCTCCTACGAGCAGTACTTC
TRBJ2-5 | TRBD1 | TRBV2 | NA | CASSVQGSGETQYF | TGTGCCAGCAGTGTACAGGGGTCAGGAGAGACCCAGTACTTC
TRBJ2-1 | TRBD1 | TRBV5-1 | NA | CASSPGTDYGLVEQFF | TGCGCCAGCAGCCCGGGGACAGACTACGGGTTAGTTGAGCAGTTCTTC
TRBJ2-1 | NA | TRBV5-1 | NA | CASSLLERSSYNEQFF | TGCGCCAGCAGCCTTCTAGAGCGAAGCTCCTACAATGAGCAGTTCTTC
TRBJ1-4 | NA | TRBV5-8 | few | CASTIKGGNEKLFF | TGTGCCAGCACTATAAAAGGGGGTAATGAAAAACTGTTTTTT
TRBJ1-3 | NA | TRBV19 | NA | CASSKQDSGNTIYF | TGTGCCAGTAGTAAACAGGACTCTGGAAACACCATATATTTT
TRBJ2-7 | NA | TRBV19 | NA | CASSIQGGSYEQYF | TGTGCCAGTAGTATTCAGGGCGGCTCCTACGAGCAGTACTTC
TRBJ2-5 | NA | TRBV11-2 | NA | CASSFGLPGTQYF | TGTGCCAGCAGCTTCGGACTACCCGGGACCCAGTACTTC
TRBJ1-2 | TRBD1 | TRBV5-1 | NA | CASSPTGNYGYTF | TGCGCCAGCAGCCCGACAGGGAACTATGGCTACACCTTC
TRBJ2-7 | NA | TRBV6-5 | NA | CASSLQGGGYEQYF | TGTGCCAGCAGTCTACAGGGAGGTGGCTACGAGCAGTACTTC
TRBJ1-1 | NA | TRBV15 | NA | CATSRGHNTEAFF | TGTGCCACCAGCAGAGGCCACAACACTGAAGCTTTCTTT
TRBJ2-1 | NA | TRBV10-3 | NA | CAIRLDNEQFF | TGTGCCATCAGACTAGACAATGAGCAGTTCTTC
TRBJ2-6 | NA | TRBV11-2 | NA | CASSLEGGSGANVLTF | TGTGCCAGCAGCTTAGAGGGCGGATCTGGGGCCAACGTCCTGACTTTC
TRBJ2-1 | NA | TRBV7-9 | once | CASSLGLVSYNEQFF | TGTGCCAGCAGCTTAGGACTGGTGTCCTACAATGAGCAGTTCTTC
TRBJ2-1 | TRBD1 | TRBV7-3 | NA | CASSLDRGSYNEQFF | TGTGCCAGCAGCTTAGACAGGGGATCCTACAATGAGCAGTTCTTC
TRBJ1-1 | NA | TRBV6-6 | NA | CASSSPADTEAFF | TGTGCCAGCAGTTCACCGGCGGACACTGAAGCTTTCTTT
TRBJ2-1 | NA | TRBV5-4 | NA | CASSSGESSYNEQFF | TGTGCCAGCAGCTCCGGGGAGAGCTCCTACAATGAGCAGTTCTTC
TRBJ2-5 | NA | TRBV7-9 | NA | CASSLQLAETQYF | TGTGCCAGCAGCTTACAGTTGGCCGAGACCCAGTACTTC
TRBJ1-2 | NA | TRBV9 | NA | CASSVVGNYGYTF | TGTGCCAGCAGCGTAGTCGGGAACTATGGCTACACCTTC
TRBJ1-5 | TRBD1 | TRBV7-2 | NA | CASSPRQGEQPQHF | TGTGCCAGCAGCCCGCGACAGGGCGAACAGCCCCAGCATTTT
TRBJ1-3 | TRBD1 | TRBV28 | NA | CASRGQGGDTIYF | TGTGCCAGCAGAGGACAGGGAGGAGACACCATATATTTT
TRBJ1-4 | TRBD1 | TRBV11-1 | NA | CASSLDRGAEKLFF | TGTGCCAGCAGCCTGGACAGGGGAGCAGAAAAACTGTTTTTT
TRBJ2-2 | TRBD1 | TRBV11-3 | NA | CASSSDRAPGELFF | TGTGCCAGCAGCTCGGACAGGGCTCCGGGGGAGCTGTTTTTT
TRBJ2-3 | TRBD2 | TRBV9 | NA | CASSALGRGGTTQYF | TGTGCCAGCAGCGCTTTGGGGCGGGGGGGCACTACGCAGTATTTT
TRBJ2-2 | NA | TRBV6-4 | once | CASSRFPGNTGELFF | TGTGCCAGCAGTCGTTTTCCAGGGAACACCGGGGAGCTGTTTTTT
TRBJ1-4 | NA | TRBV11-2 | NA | CASSYAGEKLFF | TGTGCCAGCAGCTACGCAGGGGAAAAACTGTTTTTT
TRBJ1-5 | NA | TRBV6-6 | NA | CASSPRGGNQPQHF | TGTGCCAGCAGCCCTAGAGGGGGGAATCAGCCCCAGCATTTT
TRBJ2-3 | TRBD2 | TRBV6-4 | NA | CASSESGGGTDTQYF | TGTGCCAGCAGTGAGTCGGGGGGTGGCACAGATACGCAGTATTTT
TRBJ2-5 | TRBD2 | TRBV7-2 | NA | CASSFRGGREETQYF | TGTGCCAGCAGCTTCCGCGGGGGTAGGGAAGAGACCCAGTACTTC
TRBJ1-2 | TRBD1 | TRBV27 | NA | CASSLPEDRGRQGYTF | TGTGCCAGCAGTTTACCGGAGGACAGGGGGCGTCAGGGCTACACCTTC
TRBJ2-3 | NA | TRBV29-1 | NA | CSVEGGPTDTQYF | TGCAGCGTTGAGGGGGGCCCCACAGATACGCAGTATTTT
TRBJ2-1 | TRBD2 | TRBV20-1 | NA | CSADRGGLGIF | TGCAGTGCCGATAGAGGGGGACTAGGGATCTTC
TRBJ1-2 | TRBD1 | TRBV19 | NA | CASGTGVYGYTF | TGTGCCAGTGGGACAGGGGTCTATGGCTACACCTTC
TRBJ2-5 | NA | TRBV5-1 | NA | CASSLVGPIEETQYF | TGCGCCAGCAGCTTGGTGGGGCCCATAGAAGAGACCCAGTACTTC
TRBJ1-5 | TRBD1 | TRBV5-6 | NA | CASSSYRGLGQPQHF | TGTGCCAGCAGCTCGTACAGGGGGCTGGGTCAGCCCCAGCATTTT
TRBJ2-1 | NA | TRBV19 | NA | CASSVTETNNEQFF | TGTGCCAGTAGTGTTACGGAGACTAACAATGAGCAGTTCTTC
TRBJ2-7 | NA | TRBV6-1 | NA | CASSDRDTKTYEQYF | TGTGCCAGCAGTGACCGCGACACGAAAACCTACGAGCAGTACTTC
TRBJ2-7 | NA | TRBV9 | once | CASSVGQFRDEQYF | TGTGCCAGCAGCGTAGGGCAGTTCCGGGACGAGCAGTACTTC
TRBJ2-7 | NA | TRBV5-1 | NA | CASSLQGGYEQYF | TGCGCCAGCAGCCTTCAAGGGGGTTACGAGCAGTACTTC
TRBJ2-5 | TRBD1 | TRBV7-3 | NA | CASSRQGEETQYF | TGTGCCAGCAGCCGACAGGGTGAAGAGACCCAGTACTTC
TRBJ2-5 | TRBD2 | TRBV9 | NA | CASSVGGGALETQYF | TGTGCCAGCAGCGTAGGCGGGGGGGCCTTAGAGACCCAGTACTTC
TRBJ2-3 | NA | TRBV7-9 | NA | CASSGVGAFTDTQYF | TGTGCCAGCAGCGGTGTAGGGGCATTCACAGATACGCAGTATTTT
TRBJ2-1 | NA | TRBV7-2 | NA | CASSLRIYNEQFF | TGTGCCAGCAGCTTAAGAATTTACAATGAGCAGTTCTTC
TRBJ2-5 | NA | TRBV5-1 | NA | CASSFGLTQETQYF | TGCGCCAGCAGCTTTGGACTGACACAAGAGACCCAGTACTTC
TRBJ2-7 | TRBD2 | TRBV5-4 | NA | CASSRRGGDEQYF | TGTGCCAGCAGCCGCCGGGGGGGGGACGAGCAGTACTTC
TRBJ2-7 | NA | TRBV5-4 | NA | CASSEGDSYEQYF | TGTGCCAGCAGCGAAGGGGACTCCTACGAGCAGTACTTC
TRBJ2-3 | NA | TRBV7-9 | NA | CASSQGVGGTTDTQYF | TGTGCCAGCAGCCAGGGAGTGGGGGGCACCACAGATACGCAGTATTTT